This record concerns one T cell receptor (beta chain) sequence. CDR1 and CDR2 (germline): LGHDT, YNNKEL (reference sequence). The CDR3 is 15 amino acids. Trimming took 1 base from V and 1 from J, leaving 8 bases between them. TCRdb processed the RACE reads anew with MiXCR; each CDR3 protein has one entry. The sample holds about 90,000 distinct CDR3 sequences, roughly a tenth seen once. The entry originates in a study of human T cells and chemical hapten exposure. Across the study: Epicutaneous patch tests delivered 0.01% DPC to the upper back, with evaluation at 6 days.

Regarding time point: patch test 3, about 24 weeks after DPC sensitization. The treatment here: therapeutic diphenylcyclopropenone sensitization with weekly scalp DPC. This specimen consisted of whole blood, obtained in connection with sensitization to the hapten diphenylcyclopropenone (DPC). This chain uses TRBV3-1 with TRBJ1-5; a weak D match, TRBD1 (6 bases). The TCR was taken from a woman in her twenties or thirties with alopecia areata. Some clones in this sample may be carry-over from other donors' samples. Here the CDR3 reads CASSQGGGSNQPQHF. In DNA form, the CDR3 reads TGTGCCAGCAGCCAAGGAGGGGGAAGCAATCAGCCCCAGCATTTT. The whole variable domain, remainder taken from reference TRBV3-1 and TRBJ1-5, is DTAVSQTPKYLVTQMGNDKSIKCEQNLGHDTMYWYKQDSKKFLKIMFSYNNKELIINETVPNRFSPKSPDKAHLNLHINSLELGDSAVYFCASSQGGGSNQPQHFGDGTRLSIL.